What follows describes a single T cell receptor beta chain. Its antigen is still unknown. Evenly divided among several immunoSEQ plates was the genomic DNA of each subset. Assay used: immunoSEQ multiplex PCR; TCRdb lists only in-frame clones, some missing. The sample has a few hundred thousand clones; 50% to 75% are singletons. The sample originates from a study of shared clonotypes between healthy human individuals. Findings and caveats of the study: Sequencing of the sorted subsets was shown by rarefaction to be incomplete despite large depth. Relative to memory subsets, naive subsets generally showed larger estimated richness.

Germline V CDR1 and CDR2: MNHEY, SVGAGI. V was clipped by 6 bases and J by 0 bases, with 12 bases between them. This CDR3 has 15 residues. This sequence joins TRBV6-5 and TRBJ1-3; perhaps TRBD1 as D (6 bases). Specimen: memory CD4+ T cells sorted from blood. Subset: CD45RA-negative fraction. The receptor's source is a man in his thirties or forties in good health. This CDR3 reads CASRPRQASGNTIYF. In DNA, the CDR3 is TGTGCCAGCAGACCTAGACAGGCCTCTGGAAACACCATATATTTT.